This entry describes one T cell receptor (beta chain). Its antigen is unidentified. The data were taken from a study of T cells after yellow fever vaccination. In the study overall: Fractions containing few cells were prepared with SMART-Seq v4 Ultra Low Input.

Study results and limitations: Clonotypes shared by both compartments, CD4 and CD8, made up a small share. Post-booster repertoires again held most primary-vaccination clones (roughly 96% CD4, about 90% CD8). Contaminating bulk clonotypes could be abundant in FACS-sorted repertoires.

MiXCR, run by TCRdb on the 5' RACE reads, gives a single entry per CDR3 protein. The sample holds 450,000 to 600,000 distinct CDR3 sequences, about 13% seen once. The CDR3 spans 17 residues. Per the germline V gene, CDR1 is SGHRS and CDR2 is YFSETQ. Unmatched junction bases numbered 7, after V lost 4 bases and J lost 0 bases. Here the sequenced sample was PBMCs, taken on the day of the yellow fever booster vaccination. The receptor comes from a young man who received the YFV17D yellow fever vaccine. The chain joins TRBV5-1 to TRBJ2-6; TRBD1 matches 7 bases. For the CDR3, the DNA is TGCGCCAGCAGCCCGGGACAGCCAACCTCTGGGGCCAACGTCCTGACTTTC. This codes for CASSPGQPTSGANVLTF.